The rows below give T cell receptor beta chains drawn from one sample of a study of radiation and T cells in renal cell carcinoma. Produced via immunoSEQ multiplex PCR; TCRdb's table is partial and in-frame only. Here the sample spans more than 95,000 clones, about four fifths being singletons. Here the sequenced sample was blood, taken from a patient whose treatment included radiotherapy and nephrectomy. The receptors derive from a man aged 50 to 60 with renal cell carcinoma. Both conserved end residues are part of each CDR3. The D gene is left open where the match is weak. A row's size may be missing; if present it is once, few, many or a size class.

CDR3 DNA: TGTGCCAGCAGTGAATATCCGGAAAGCTCCTACGAGCAGTACTTC
CDR3 protein: CASSEYPESSYEQYF
clone size: NA
J gene: TRBJ2-7
V gene: TRBV2
D gene: NA

CDR3 DNA: TGTGCCATCAATCCTAGGGGGGAGGGCACTGAAGCTTTCTTT
CDR3 protein: CAINPRGEGTEAFF
clone size: NA
J gene: TRBJ1-1
V gene: TRBV10-3
D gene: NA

CDR3 DNA: TGTGCCAGCAGGGGAGGCGGGCAGAGAAGTGGGGCCAACGTCCTGACTTTC
CDR3 protein: CASRGGGQRSGANVLTF
clone size: NA
J gene: TRBJ2-6
V gene: TRBV7-2
D gene: NA

CDR3 DNA: TGTGCCTGGAGTGTAACTAGCGGGTTAGCGGGCGAGCAGTACTTC
CDR3 protein: CAWSVTSGLAGEQYF
clone size: NA
J gene: TRBJ2-7
V gene: TRBV30
D gene: TRBD2

CDR3 DNA: TGCGCCAGCAGCCAAGATTTGGGTTCACCCCTCCACTTT
CDR3 protein: CASSQDLGSPLHF
clone size: NA
J gene: TRBJ1-6
V gene: TRBV4-3
D gene: NA

CDR3 DNA: TGCGCCAGCAGCTCGTGGGGGGCGGATAATTCACCCCTCCACTTT
CDR3 protein: CASSSWGADNSPLHF
clone size: NA
J gene: TRBJ1-6
V gene: TRBV5-1
D gene: NA

CDR3 DNA: TGTGCCAGCAGCTTGGAGACAGAAGACGAGCAGTACTTC
CDR3 protein: CASSLETEDEQYF
clone size: medium-sized
J gene: TRBJ2-7
V gene: TRBV5-4
D gene: NA

CDR3 DNA: TGCGCCAGCAGCTCAGGCGGGACTAGCGGAGTCTCTGGGGCCAACGTCCTGACTTTC
CDR3 protein: CASSSGGTSGVSGANVLTF
clone size: NA
J gene: TRBJ2-6
V gene: TRBV5-1
D gene: TRBD2

CDR3 DNA: TGCGCCAGCAGTGCACTAGCGGGAGGAGTCGGGGAGCTGTTTTTT
CDR3 protein: CASSALAGGVGELFF
clone size: NA
J gene: TRBJ2-2
V gene: TRBV10-2
D gene: TRBD2

CDR3 DNA: TGCGCCAGCAGTTCCGGGACTAGCGGATACGAGCAGTACTTC
CDR3 protein: CASSSGTSGYEQYF
clone size: NA
J gene: TRBJ2-7
V gene: TRBV5-1
D gene: TRBD2

CDR3 DNA: TGTGCCAGCAGCTTAGCGGCGTCAGCTGGGGCCAACGTCCTGACTTTC
CDR3 protein: CASSLAASAGANVLTF
clone size: NA
J gene: TRBJ2-6
V gene: TRBV7-2
D gene: NA

CDR3 DNA: TGTGCCAGTAGTACTTCCGGACAGGTCCTAGCCTATGGCTACACCTTC
CDR3 protein: CASSTSGQVLAYGYTF
clone size: NA
J gene: TRBJ1-2
V gene: TRBV19
D gene: TRBD1

CDR3 DNA: TGTGCCAGCACCCCAGCGGGCAAGACCTACGAGCAGTACTTC
CDR3 protein: CASTPAGKTYEQYF
clone size: NA
J gene: TRBJ2-7
V gene: TRBV27
D gene: NA

CDR3 DNA: TGTGCCAGCAGCTTAAGGACAGGGTGGGCTAATGAAAAACTGTTTTTT
CDR3 protein: CASSLRTGWANEKLFF
clone size: few
J gene: TRBJ1-4
V gene: TRBV5-7
D gene: TRBD1

CDR3 DNA: TGTGCCAGCAGCGTAGGCGGGACCTTCCAAGAGACCCAGTACTTC
CDR3 protein: CASSVGGTFQETQYF
clone size: NA
J gene: TRBJ2-5
V gene: TRBV9
D gene: NA

CDR3 DNA: TGTGCCAGCTCGGTTCAGGGAGGGTATGGCTACACCTTC
CDR3 protein: CASSVQGGYGYTF
clone size: NA
J gene: TRBJ1-2
V gene: TRBV18
D gene: NA

CDR3 DNA: TGTGCCAGCAGCCCACGTAGACAGGGCTCAACTAATGAAAAACTGTTTTTT
CDR3 protein: CASSPRRQGSTNEKLFF
clone size: NA
J gene: TRBJ1-4
V gene: TRBV7-9
D gene: TRBD1

CDR3 DNA: TGTGCCAGCAGCTTAGTGGCGGGGGCAAGAACCGGGGAGCTGTTTTTT
CDR3 protein: CASSLVAGARTGELFF
clone size: NA
J gene: TRBJ2-2
V gene: TRBV7-2
D gene: NA

CDR3 DNA: TGTGCCAGCAGTGACCGGAGCCTACTCCCGGCTTTCTTT
CDR3 protein: CASSDRSLLPAFF
clone size: NA
J gene: TRBJ1-1
V gene: TRBV6-5
D gene: NA

CDR3 DNA: TGTGCCAGCACCTCCCCGGGAGGTAACGAGCAGTACTTC
CDR3 protein: CASTSPGGNEQYF
clone size: once
J gene: TRBJ2-7
V gene: TRBV7-9
D gene: TRBD2

CDR3 DNA: TGCGCCAGCAGCTTGGAGGCCATCGGGGAGCTGTTTTTT
CDR3 protein: CASSLEAIGELFF
clone size: few
J gene: TRBJ2-2
V gene: TRBV5-1
D gene: NA

CDR3 DNA: TGTGCCTCGGCCCTGAGGGAGACCCAGTACTTC
CDR3 protein: CASALRETQYF
clone size: NA
J gene: TRBJ2-5
V gene: TRBV30
D gene: NA

CDR3 DNA: TGCGCCAGCAACAGCGGGGCATTTGACAATGAGCAGTTCTTC
CDR3 protein: CASNSGAFDNEQFF
clone size: NA
J gene: TRBJ2-1
V gene: TRBV5-1
D gene: TRBD2

CDR3 DNA: TGTGCCAGCAGCTTTGCGGGGGGTTCCTACGAGCAGTACTTC
CDR3 protein: CASSFAGGSYEQYF
clone size: NA
J gene: TRBJ2-7
V gene: TRBV7-2
D gene: TRBD2

CDR3 DNA: TGTGCCAGCAGCTCGGGGCTGGACTATGGCTACACCTTC
CDR3 protein: CASSSGLDYGYTF
clone size: NA
J gene: TRBJ1-2
V gene: TRBV7-8
D gene: NA

CDR3 DNA: TGCGCCAGCAGCTTGGATGTCAGGGGGGAAAATCAGCCCCAGCATTTT
CDR3 protein: CASSLDVRGENQPQHF
clone size: NA
J gene: TRBJ1-5
V gene: TRBV5-1
D gene: TRBD1

CDR3 DNA: TGTGCCAGCAGCCCTCAGGGCCTCTTACTAGGCTACACCTTC
CDR3 protein: CASSPQGLLLGYTF
clone size: NA
J gene: TRBJ1-2
V gene: TRBV5-4
D gene: NA